This T cell receptor beta chain was identified during a study of siplizumab effects on memory and regulatory T cells (dated by TCRdb to the late 2010s). Turning to the overall study: The effect of the anti-CD2 antibody siplizumab on alloreactive T-cell subsets was examined in allogeneic mixed lymphocyte reactions constructed from human PBMCs.

Library preparation was by the immunoSEQ multiplex PCR assay. Roughly 10^5 TCR templates per sample were assayed on the deep sequencing platform. Genomic DNA extracted from sorted T cells was used for TCRbeta CDR3 sequencing. On the authors' methods: The R programming language was used for the clonal analysis of the TCRbeta CDR3 data. Alloreactive CD4+ and CD8+ clones were defined by comparing unstimulated samples with post-reaction CFSE-low samples. Regulatory or non-regulatory origin of alloreactive CD4+ clones was assigned by matching sequences to the sorted unstimulated Treg and non-Treg repertoires. The clones in this table, taken by TCRdb from immuneACCESS, are in-frame only. Not every clone is retained; where verified, under half of the shortfall comes from an unresolved V gene, and the cause of the rest is unknown. V, J and clone size are taken as reported in that table, and D and trimming were inferred from the DNA itself. This sample gives some 110,000 clones in total; over 85% of them show up just once. About 0.62% of the sample belongs to the ten largest clones.

This clone came up once. The antigen it binds to is not known. No quality values exist for individual bases; no much larger clone is one base distant. Here is what the overall study found, with its caveats: Sequences below about 10^-5 frequency were poorly captured, so only a minor fraction of alloreactive clones could be mapped to unstimulated subsets. Unstimulated naive T cells appeared more diverse than memory T cells, and naive cells seemed to contribute substantially to the alloresponse. Among mappable alloreactive CD4+ clones, an average Treg-derived fraction of over 60% was observed with siplizumab, compared with roughly 25% in control reactions. The cumulative frequency of alloreactive sequences that could be traced back to unstimulated CD4+ memory T cells was significantly reduced by siplizumab. The suppressive function of proliferating Tregs from siplizumab cultures was not functionally confirmed. About 80-97% of proliferating CD4+ or CD8+ clones could not be given a naive or memory phenotype.

V is cut by 0 bases and J by 0 bases, and the space between the germline ends is 12 bases. The CDR3 sequence holds 17 residues, the cysteine and phenylalanine included. The entry retains the CDR3 DNA only, 51 bases that are in frame from base 1. The germline V gene (reference sequence) gives CDR1 as SEHNR and CDR2 as FQNEAQ. Sorted unstimulated T cells and proliferating T cells recovered from mixed lymphocyte reactions underwent TCRbeta CDR3 sequencing. Fresh whole blood from roughly ten HLA-typed healthy donors was used to isolate PBMCs. To map where alloreactive clones came from, unstimulated CD4+ regulatory T cells were FACS-sorted.

The rearranged chain carries TRBV7-9 and TRBJ1-3, with TRBD1 as a weak D call on 5 bases. Sequenced: Tregs sorted from blood. This receptor was identified in a human donor in good health. This receptor carries the CDR3 CASSLALSQGSGNTIYF. The DNA sequence is given as TGTGCCAGCAGCTTAGCCTTAAGCCAGGGCTCTGGAAACACCATATATTTT.